Shown below are 21 T cell receptor beta chains from a single sample sequenced in a study of blood T cell repertoires in COVID-19 (TCRdb year 2020). Library generation was performed with the immunoSEQ multiplex PCR assay. TCRdb provides this immuneACCESS table in a form limited to in-frame rearrangements. Some clones are lacking; in checked studies, under half of them reflect an unresolved V gene, and why the rest are absent is not known. Present in this sample are 65,000 to 75,000 clones, around 78% of which were seen just once. The top ten clonotypes cover 15% of the sample. Sequenced sample: peripheral blood. These receptor sequences come from a human donor in a cohort sampled during active COVID-19.

This chain joins TRBV28 and TRBJ2-7; a possible D gene is TRBD2 (5 bases). The ends were cut back, 6 bases at V and 4 bases at J, with 13 bases in the middle. From germline, CDR1 is MDHEN and CDR2 SYDVKM. CDR3 length equals 13 residues. The CDR3 here is CASSSATIYEQYF. Here the CDR3 DNA reads TGTGCCAGCAGCTCAGCGACTATTTACGAGCAGTACTTC.

The rearrangement uses TRBV30 and TRBJ1-1, with TRBD1 as a possible D gene (6 bases). The CDR3 loop spans 12 amino acids. In germline, CDR1 is GTSNPN, CDR2 SVGIG (reference sequence). Trimming shortened V by 4 bases and J by 8 bases, and 14 bases separated the two germline ends. Here the CDR3 DNA reads TGTGCCTGGACAGTCACAGGGCAGGAAGCTTTCTTT. Translated, it gives CAWTVTGQEAFF.

The V call is TRBV7-8, the J call TRBJ2-7; 8 bases agree with TRBD1. The CDR3 contains 13 residues. In germline, CDR1 is SGHVS, CDR2 FQNEAQ. With V trimmed by 5 bases and J by 3 bases, 3 bases remained unmatched. CDR3 in amino acids: CASSPQGVYEQYF. The DNA of the CDR3 is TGTGCCAGCAGCCCACAGGGGGTCTACGAGCAGTACTTC.

The chain is built from TRBV7-8 and TRBJ1-5; D not resolved. The V and J ends lost 0 bases and 6 bases respectively, with 9 bases between them. Germline V lookup: CDR1 SGHVS, CDR2 FQNEAQ. The CDR3 consists of 14 residues. The CDR3 region has the DNA TGTGCCAGCAGCTTAGCGAAAGGGAGTCAGCCCCAGCATTTT. Translating it yields CASSLAKGSQPQHF.

The rearrangement joins TRBV24-1 to TRBJ1-4; D gene unclear. Germline values: CDR1 KGHDR, CDR2 SFDVKD. The CDR3 is made up of 13 amino acids. Trimming pared 3 bases from V and 9 bases from J, leaving 10 bases between. DNA of the CDR3: TGTGCCACCAGTGATAGCCAGGCTCAAAAACTGTTTTTT. This encodes CATSDSQAQKLFF.

The V and J genes are TRBV7-6 and TRBJ2-5; possible D gene TRBD2, 5 bases. Germline assignment: CDR1 SGHVS and CDR2 FNYEAQ. The V end was cut by 2 bases, the J end by 1 base, with 14 bases between. The CDR3 runs to 16 residues. The CDR3 sequence is CASSLRASSAQETQYF. The CDR3 DNA follows: TGTGCCAGCAGCTTAAGGGCTAGCTCTGCCCAAGAGACCCAGTACTTC.

V and J are TRBV30 and TRBJ1-1; 7 bases align to TRBD1. The junction had 7 bases not matched to a gene; V was cut back by 1 base and J by 5 bases. The germline V gene encodes CDR1 GTSNPN and CDR2 SVGIG (reference sequence). There are 14 residues in the CDR3. CDR3 in amino acids: CAWSDGSGGTEAFF. The CDR3 DNA follows: TGTGCCTGGAGTGATGGATCAGGGGGGACTGAAGCTTTCTTT. Full variable domain (rest looked up from reference TRBV30 and TRBJ1-1): SQTIHQWPATLVQPVGSPLSLECTVEGTSNPNLYWYRQAAGRGLQLLFYSVGIGQISSEVPQNLSASRPQDRQFILSSKKLLLSDSGFYLCAWSDGSGGTEAFFGQGTRLTVV.

V is TRBV5-5 and J is TRBJ1-2; D unclear. The V end was cut by 0 bases, the J end by 5 bases, with 11 bases between. Germline CDR1 SGHKS, CDR2 YYEKEE (reference sequence). This CDR3 region has 14 residues. This CDR3 is CASSLETHSYGYTF. The CDR3, as DNA: TGTGCCAGCAGCTTGGAGACCCACAGTTATGGCTACACCTTC. The whole variable domain, filled in from reference TRBV5-5 and TRBJ1-2, reads DAGVTQSPTHLIKTRGQQVTLRCSPISGHKSVSWYQQVLGQGPQFIFQYYEKEERGRGNFPDRFSARQFPNYSSELNVNALLLGDSALYLCASSLETHSYGYTFGSGTRLTVV.

The rearrangement joins TRBV29-1 to TRBJ1-2; unclear D gene. The germline V gene encodes CDR1 SQVTM and CDR2 ANQGSEA. Trimming removed 1 base at V and 8 bases at J, with 14 bases between. The CDR3 totals 13 residues. DNA of the CDR3: TGCAGCGTTGAAGGGCTCTTGAGGGAGGGCTACACCTTC. It yields the protein CSVEGLLREGYTF.

The chain links TRBV4-1 to TRBJ1-6, with D tentatively TRBD1 (5 bases). This CDR3 has 17 amino acids. CDR1 and CDR2 (germline): MGHRA, YSYEKL. Trimming took 0 bases from V and 5 from J, leaving 14 bases between them. The CDR3 reads CASSQERQGYDNSPLHF. For the CDR3, the DNA is TGCGCCAGCAGCCAAGAGAGGCAGGGCTACGATAATTCACCCCTCCACTTT.

The chain joins TRBV19 to TRBJ1-3; D gene ambiguous. Germline CDR1 is LNHDA and CDR2 is SQIVND (reference sequence). V lost 5 bases to trimming and J lost 10 bases, with 18 bases between them. The CDR3 has 14 amino acids. This CDR3 reads CASSSLTPSETIYF. CDR3 nucleotide sequence: TGTGCCAGTAGTTCTTTGACACCCTCTGAGACCATATATTTT.

This sequence joins TRBV20-1 and TRBJ2-3; 8 positions match TRBD2. Per the germline V gene, CDR1 is DFQATT and CDR2 is SNEGSKA (reference sequence). V lost 3 bases to trimming and J lost 4 bases; unmatched junction nucleotides: 6. This CDR3 has 14 residues. CDR3 loop: CSASKAGVADTQYF. The CDR3 bases are TGCAGTGCTAGTAAAGCGGGAGTAGCAGATACGCAGTATTTT.

The V call is TRBV7-8, the J call TRBJ1-1, with 8 bases matching TRBD1. The CDR3 extends over 15 amino acids. Trimming cost V 3 bases and J 5 bases; bases outside gene matches: 8. Germline CDR1 reads SGHVS; CDR2 reads FQNEAQ. CDR3 nucleotides: TGTGCCAGCAGCTTCGGGACAGGTCGATCTACTGAAGCTTTCTTT. Protein product: CASSFGTGRSTEAFF.

This chain joins TRBV18 and TRBJ2-7, with a possible D match to TRBD1 (6 bases). The V end lost 3 bases, the J end lost 6 bases, and 9 bases lay between the germline ends. Germline-derived CDR1 and CDR2 are KGHSH and LQKENI. This CDR3 contains 12 residues. The CDR3 coding sequence is TGTGCCAGCTCACCCAGGGGAAGCGAGCAGTACTTC. Protein sequence: CASSPRGSEQYF. Filled out from reference TRBV18 and TRBJ2-7, the complete variable domain reads NAGVMQNPRHLVRRRGQEARLRCSPMKGHSHVYWYRQLPEEGLKFMVYLQKENIIDESGMPKERFSAEFPKEGPSILRIQQVVRGDSAAYFCASSPRGSEQYFGPGTRLTVT.

This clone was seen once. The rearrangement joins TRBV4-1 to TRBJ2-4; 12 bases match TRBD1. Germline assignment: CDR1 MGHRA and CDR2 YSYEKL. CDR3 length equals 17 residues. V shed 4 bases, J shed 7 bases, and the junction held 11 bases outside the gene matches. CDR3 loop: CASSLYGTGGLGNIQYF. CDR3 nucleotide sequence: TGCGCCAGCAGCCTATACGGGACAGGGGGCTTGGGGAACATTCAGTACTTC.

This clone was recorded a few times. The chain employs TRBV19 and TRBJ1-1; 8 bases are shared with TRBD1. This CDR3 is 17 amino acids long. Germline values: CDR1 LNHDA, CDR2 SQIVND (reference sequence). Unmatched junction bases numbered 13, after V lost 4 bases and J lost 3 bases. CDR3 nucleotide sequence: TGTGCCAGTAGTACCGGGACAGGAGAGGTTGAAGACACTGAAGCTTTCTTT. This codes for CASSTGTGEVEDTEAFF.

V usage is TRBV10-3 and J usage is TRBJ2-5; D is perhaps TRBD2 (6 bases). Germline assignment: CDR1 ENHRY and CDR2 SYGVKD. The CDR3 runs to 13 residues. V was trimmed by 3 bases and J by 5 bases, leaving 10 bases between them. CDR3: CAISDGGPETQYF. The CDR3 region has the DNA TGTGCCATCAGTGACGGGGGTCCGGAGACCCAGTACTTC.

The gene calls are TRBV18 and TRBJ1-2; TRBD1 agrees at 7 bases. The ends lost 3 bases at V and 2 bases at J; junction bases unmatched: 3. The CDR3 loop spans 14 amino acids. Germline lookup yields CDR1 KGHSH and CDR2 LQKENI. The DNA for the CDR3 is TGTGCCAGCTCACCCACGGGACAGAACTATGGCTACACCTTC. Residues: CASSPTGQNYGYTF.

The chain joins TRBV28 to TRBJ2-7, with D tentatively TRBD1 (6 bases). Trimming removed 5 bases from V and 1 base from J, with 15 bases in between. Germline V CDR1 and CDR2: MDHEN, SYDVKM. This CDR3 is built from 15 residues. In DNA, the CDR3 is TGTGCCAGCAGTCCCCAGGGGCGAAGTTCCTACGAGCAGTACTTC. This gives the protein CASSPQGRSSYEQYF.

This clone was seen a single time. This chain joins TRBV5-6 and TRBJ2-3; no clear D. Trimming removed 4 bases from V and 4 bases from J, with 4 bases in between. The CDR3 consists of 11 residues. The germline CDR1 and CDR2 sequences are SGHDT and YYEEEE. The DNA for the CDR3 is TGTGCCAGCAGCGACTCAGATACGCAGTATTTT. It specifies CASSDSDTQYF.

The chain employs TRBV24-1 and TRBJ2-7; 7 positions agree with TRBD1. CDR3 length: 13 amino acids. Losses at the gene ends were 3 bases for V and 13 bases for J; bases not matched to a gene: 11. The germline CDR1 and CDR2 sequences are KGHDR and SFDVKD. As DNA, the CDR3 is TGTGCCACCAGTGATCCCGCGGCAGGGGGACAATACTTC. Translation: CATSDPAAGGQYF.